This entry lists 32 T cell receptor beta chains sequenced from one sample in a study of CD8 T cells in Susac syndrome. Random hexamers were used to reverse transcribe roughly 0.45 to 1 ug of RNA. MiXCR was run by TCRdb on the immunoSEQ multiplex PCR reads, yielding one entry per CDR3 protein. The table has fewer than 300,000 distinct CDR3 sequences, about 88% seen once. Sequencing was performed on CD8+ T cells from PBMCs. The receptor set was obtained from a human donor with multiple sclerosis.

This clonotype was seen only a few times. V usage is TRBV6-5 and J usage is TRBJ1-2; D is undetermined. From germline, CDR1 is MNHEY and CDR2 SVGAGI. This CDR3 is 13 amino acids long. V lost 1 base, J lost 6 bases, and 9 bases lay in between. In nucleotides, the CDR3 is TGTGCCAGCAGTTACTATCCACACGATGGCTACACCTTC. Translating it yields CASSYYPHDGYTF.

The rearrangement links TRBV5-1 to TRBJ2-1; D is perhaps TRBD1 (6 bases). Per the germline V gene, CDR1 is SGHRS and CDR2 is YFSETQ. The CDR3 is 15 amino acids. Trimming stripped 1 base from V and 6 bases from J, with 14 bases between. The CDR3 reads CASSLSGGIRNEQFF. CDR3 nucleotide sequence: TGCGCCAGCAGCTTGAGTGGGGGCATCCGCAATGAGCAGTTCTTC.

The chain links TRBV29-1 to TRBJ1-1; maybe TRBD1 (6 bases). Per the germline V gene, CDR1 is SQVTM and CDR2 is ANQGSEA. This CDR3 region has 14 residues. Trimming took 2 bases from V and 5 from J, leaving 15 bases between them. The CDR3 loop is CSVERSGGGTEAFF. In nucleotides, the CDR3 is TGCAGCGTTGAACGATCCGGGGGCGGGACTGAAGCTTTCTTT.

The chain couples TRBV29-1 to TRBJ1-1; a weak D match, TRBD1 (5 bases). CDR1 is SQVTM and CDR2 is ANQGSEA in the germline V gene. Trimming cost V 7 bases and J 1 base, with 28 bases left between them. The CDR3 is made up of 18 amino acids. The CDR3 loop is CSATGRGEVRGGNTEAFF. The CDR3 DNA is TGCAGCGCTACTGGGAGGGGCGAAGTACGGGGAGGGAACACTGAAGCTTTCTTT.

A single count supports this clonotype. The chain couples TRBV12-3 or TRBV12-4 to TRBJ2-3; unclear D gene. V lost 6 bases and J 1 base, leaving 11 bases between the germline ends. The CDR3 sequence is 14 residues long. The CDR3 DNA sequence: TGTGCCAGCAGAGCCCAGTGGGGCACAGATACGCAGTATTTT. This sequence encodes CASRAQWGTDTQYF.

V is TRBV7-2 and J is TRBJ2-1; D ambiguous. Germline CDR1 SGHTA, CDR2 FQGNSA. Trimming took 5 bases from V and 0 from J, leaving 17 bases between them. CDR3 length: 17 residues. CDR3 amino acids: CASSQSVGLSSYNEQFF. CDR3 sequence (DNA): TGTGCCAGCAGCCAATCGGTCGGGCTGAGCTCCTACAATGAGCAGTTCTTC. The entire variable domain, with the rest obtained from reference TRBV7-2 and TRBJ2-1, is as follows: GAGVSQSPSNKVTEKGKDVELRCDPISGHTALYWYRQSLGQGLEFLIYFQGNSAPDKSGLPSDRFSAERTGGSVSTLTIQRTQQEDSAVYLCASSQSVGLSSYNEQFFGPGTRLTVL.

The V and J genes are TRBV9 and TRBJ1-5, with D possibly matching TRBD1 (6 bases). Germline CDR1 is SGDLS and CDR2 is YYNGEE. The V end was cut by 0 bases, the J end by 2 bases, with 12 bases between. This CDR3 contains 16 residues. In nucleotides, the CDR3 is TGTGCCAGCAGCGTAGAGGGGGGGCCAGGCAATCAGCCCCAGCATTTT. Protein: CASSVEGGPGNQPQHF.

This chain connects TRBV27 to TRBJ2-1; D is uncertain. The V gene lost 3 bases and the J gene lost 4 bases, with 7 bases spanning the gap. This CDR3 has 13 amino acids. Germline V gene lookup returns CDR1 MNHEY and CDR2 SMNVEV (reference sequence). The CDR3 protein is CASSFDGYNEQFF. In DNA form, the CDR3 reads TGTGCCAGCAGTTTTGACGGTTACAATGAGCAGTTCTTC.

The J gene is TRBJ2-5, the V gene TRBV7-9, with 10 bases identical to TRBD1. CDR1 and CDR2 (germline): SEHNR, FQNEAQ (reference sequence). V lost 5 bases and J lost 5; bases outside the gene matches: 8. CDR3 length: 15 residues. CDR3 sequence: CASSPRDRGGETQYF. Written as DNA, the CDR3 is TGTGCCAGCAGCCCGCGGGACAGGGGAGGGGAGACCCAGTACTTC. The full variable domain, completed using reference TRBV7-9 and TRBJ2-5, is DTGVSQNPRHKITKRGQNVTFRCDPISEHNRLYWYRQTLGQGPEFLTYFQNEAQLEKSRLLSDRFSAERPKGSFSTLEIQRTEQGDSAMYLCASSPRDRGGETQYFGPGTRLLVL.

This clonotype has just one count. The chain carries TRBV5-1 and TRBJ1-2; D is possibly TRBD1 (6 bases). This CDR3 region has 14 residues. Trimming shortened V by 5 bases and J by 4 bases, and 15 bases separated the two germline ends. Germline assignment: CDR1 SGHRS and CDR2 YFSETQ. The DNA of the CDR3 is TGCGCCAGCAGTGGGAACAGGGATTCCTATGGCTACACCTTC. Translated: CASSGNRDSYGYTF.

The chain joins TRBV28 to TRBJ2-5; maybe TRBD1 (7 bases). The CDR3 has 16 residues. V shed 0 bases and J shed 3 bases, with 14 bases lying between them. CDR1 and CDR2 (germline): MDHEN, SYDVKM. The CDR3, as DNA: TGTGCCAGCAGTTTATGGACAGGGAGGCGAGAAGAGACCCAGTACTTC. This translates into CASSLWTGRREETQYF.

This clonotype was recorded only once. The V and J genes are TRBV12-3 or TRBV12-4 and TRBJ2-5, with 11 bases that match TRBD2. The J segment lost 5 bases and the V segment lost 6 bases, leaving 14 bases of the junction unmatched. This CDR3 is 17 amino acids long. The CDR3 DNA sequence: TGTGCCAGCAGGTCCCTGAATCTAGCGGGAGGAGGCGAGACCCAGTACTTC. Translated, it gives CASRSLNLAGGGETQYF.

The chain uses TRBV12-3 or TRBV12-4 and TRBJ1-2, with D maybe TRBD1 (6 bases). Trimming removed 10 bases at V and 4 bases at J, with 16 bases between. CDR3 length: 13 residues. The CDR3 DNA reads TGTGCCACCAGCCCGGGACACATCTATGGCTACACCTTC. This translates into CATSPGHIYGYTF.

J is TRBJ2-1 and V is TRBV5-1; the D call may be TRBD1 or TRBD2 (6 bases each). The CDR3 has 17 amino acids. Germline values: CDR1 SGHRS, CDR2 YFSETQ. Trimming shortened V by 4 bases and J by 6 bases, and 23 bases separated the two germline ends. CDR3 residues: CASSGAVDNGGGNEQFF. DNA for the CDR3: TGCGCCAGCAGCGGGGCGGTGGACAACGGAGGGGGCAATGAGCAGTTCTTC.

The V call is TRBV3-1, the J call TRBJ2-1, with TRBD1 matching over 7 bases. Germline V gene sequence: CDR1 LGHDT, CDR2 YNNKEL (reference sequence). The CDR3 totals 16 residues. Germline trimming cut 0 bases from V and 3 bases from J; bases unmatched to any gene: 5. Here the CDR3 reads CASSQEFTGDYNEQFF. The CDR3, as DNA: TGTGCCAGCAGCCAAGAATTTACAGGGGACTACAATGAGCAGTTCTTC.

This sequence joins TRBV5-6 and TRBJ2-7, with 8 bases matching TRBD1. Germline CDR1 SGHDT, CDR2 YYEEEE. Germline trimming cut 6 bases from V and 5 bases from J; bases unmatched to any gene: 7. The CDR3 is made up of 13 amino acids. CDR3 sequence: CASNGQGGDEQYF. The CDR3 bases are TGTGCCAGCAACGGACAGGGTGGCGACGAGCAGTACTTC. The whole variable domain, filled in from reference TRBV5-6 and TRBJ2-7, reads DAGVTQSPTHLIKTRGQQVTLRCSPKSGHDTVSWYQQALGQGPQFIFQYYEEEERQRGNFPDRFSGHQFPNYSSELNVNALLLGDSALYLCASNGQGGDEQYFGPGTRLTVT.

J is TRBJ2-5 and V is TRBV7-9; 9 bases map to TRBD2. V was pared by 5 bases and J by 1 base, with 8 bases of the junction left unmatched. The CDR3 length is 16 residues. Per germline, CDR1 SEHNR and CDR2 FQNEAQ (reference sequence). The CDR3 protein is CASSHRLAALQETQYF. The CDR3 region has the DNA TGTGCCAGCAGCCACAGACTAGCGGCACTCCAAGAGACCCAGTACTTC. The whole variable domain, remainder taken from reference TRBV7-9 and TRBJ2-5, is DTGVSQNPRHKITKRGQNVTFRCDPISEHNRLYWYRQTLGQGPEFLTYFQNEAQLEKSRLLSDRFSAERPKGSFSTLEIQRTEQGDSAMYLCASSHRLAALQETQYFGPGTRLLVL.

This chain joins TRBV28 and TRBJ2-7, with TRBD1 matching 10 bases. Trimming took 2 bases from V and 4 from J; bases not matched to a gene: 8. Germline CDR1 and CDR2: MDHEN and SYDVKM. The CDR3 runs to 16 residues. The CDR3: CASSLPTGTGAYEQYF. CDR3 DNA sequence: TGTGCCAGCAGTTTACCCACCGGGACAGGGGCATACGAGCAGTACTTC.

The gene calls are TRBV9 and TRBJ1-2, with a tentative D call TRBD1 (5 bases). Per the germline V gene, CDR1 is SGDLS and CDR2 is YYNGEE. V lost 4 bases to trimming and J lost 0 bases, with 16 bases between them. The CDR3 extends over 16 amino acids. CDR3 DNA: TGTGCCAGCAGCCCCCGACAGTCTACAGCTAACTATGGCTACACCTTC. It yields the protein CASSPRQSTANYGYTF.

The chain employs TRBV4-1 and TRBJ2-3; D uncertain. Per germline, CDR1 MGHRA and CDR2 YSYEKL. V was pared by 6 bases and J by 0 bases, with 13 bases between. CDR3 size: 15 residues. CDR3 in amino acids: CASRLERSSTDTQYF. In DNA form, the CDR3 reads TGCGCCAGCAGACTTGAGAGGTCTAGCACAGATACGCAGTATTTT.

The CDR3 loop reads CASSQAGVWELFF. CDR3 in DNA: TGTGCCAGCAGCCAAGCCGGAGTCTGGGAGCTGTTTTTT. The gene calls are TRBV4-2 and TRBJ2-2; no firm D call. Trimming removed 1 base at V and 9 bases at J, with 9 bases between. The CDR3 length is 13 residues. The germline gives CDR1 LGHNA, CDR2 YNFKEQ.

The rearrangement joins TRBV6-1 to TRBJ1-5; 9 bases are shared with TRBD1. CDR1 is MNHNS, CDR2 SASEGT, per germline. Trimming at V came to 3 bases and at J to 3 bases, leaving 6 bases not matched to a gene. The CDR3 runs 16 residues. The CDR3 DNA follows: TGTGCCAGCAGTGACGGGACAGGGTCTTTCAATCAGCCCCAGCATTTT. This gives the protein CASSDGTGSFNQPQHF.

The gene calls are TRBV2 and TRBJ2-1; 9 nucleotides agree with TRBD2. The CDR3 spans 17 residues. Germline CDR1 is SNHLY and CDR2 is FYNNEI. Losses at the gene ends were 6 bases for V and 0 bases for J; bases not matched to a gene: 9. CDR3 sequence reads: CASSTLTSGFSYNEQFF. The DNA of the CDR3 is TGTGCCAGCAGCACCCTGACTAGCGGTTTCTCCTACAATGAGCAGTTCTTC.

The chain combines TRBV4-1 with TRBJ2-1; D possibly uses TRBD1 or TRBD2 (6 bases each). CDR1 and CDR2 (germline): MGHRA, YSYEKL. Trimming shortened V by 8 bases and J by 11 bases, and 22 bases separated the two germline ends. This CDR3 region has 14 residues. The CDR3 DNA is TGCGCCAGCGACCAGGACGTTAGGGGGAGGCAGCAGTTCTTC. It codes for CASDQDVRGRQQFF.

This clonotype has only a few counts. The chain recombines TRBV28 with TRBJ2-7; 8 bases are shared with TRBD2. This CDR3 comprises 14 residues. V was pared by 3 bases and J by 2 bases, with 3 bases of the junction left unmatched. Germline CDR1 MDHEN, CDR2 SYDVKM. The DNA of the CDR3 is TGTGCCAGCAGTTTGTCGGGAGGGACCTACGAGCAGTACTTC. It codes for CASSLSGGTYEQYF.

The J gene is TRBJ2-1, the V gene TRBV11-2; either TRBD1 or TRBD2 may fit D (5 bases each). The germline CDR1 and CDR2 sequences are SGHAT and FQNNGV. The CDR3 totals 16 residues. V shed 1 base and J shed 12 bases, with 22 bases lying between them. This CDR3 reads CASSLVSGAGALGQFF. The DNA of the CDR3 is TGTGCCAGCAGCTTAGTCTCCGGGGCCGGTGCCCTCGGGCAGTTCTTC.

The J gene is TRBJ2-1, the V gene TRBV9; possible D gene TRBD1, 6 bases. The CDR3 loop spans 16 amino acids. V shed 4 bases and J shed 3 bases, with 17 bases lying between them. CDR1 is SGDLS, CDR2 YYNGEE, per germline. The CDR3 here is CASSSEGVAVYNEQFF. Written as DNA, the CDR3 is TGTGCCAGCAGCTCAGAGGGGGTGGCGGTCTACAATGAGCAGTTCTTC. Combining the CDR3 with reference TRBV9 and TRBJ2-1 gives the whole variable domain DSGVTQTPKHLITATGQRVTLRCSPRSGDLSVYWYQQSLDQGLQFLIQYYNGEERAKGNILERFSAQQFPDLHSELNLSSLELGDSALYFCASSSEGVAVYNEQFFGPGTRLTVL.

The chain links TRBV28 to TRBJ2-7; maybe TRBD2 (5 bases). This CDR3 spans 17 amino acids. Germline V gives CDR1 MDHEN, CDR2 SYDVKM. Trimming took off 3 bases at V and 0 bases at J, with 18 bases between the two ends. The CDR3 DNA sequence: TGTGCCAGCAGTTTCAGAAGCGGAGGATACCCCTCCTACGAGCAGTACTTC. The encoded protein is CASSFRSGGYPSYEQYF.

This clonotype was observed a few times. This CDR3 is CASSYWTGSEQFF. The CDR3 nucleotides read TGTGCCAGCAGTTATTGGACAGGGTCCGAGCAGTTCTTC. The chain is built from TRBV6-5 and TRBJ2-1, with TRBD1 identical over 8 bases. Germline assignment: CDR1 MNHEY and CDR2 SVGAGI. J was trimmed by 10 bases and V by 3 bases; bases with no gene match: 5. This CDR3 is built from 13 residues.

This rearrangement joins TRBV20-1 to TRBJ2-7, with D possibly being TRBD2 (6 bases). The CDR3 covers 10 residues. Germline CDR1 is DFQATT and CDR2 is SNEGSKA (reference sequence). V lost 4 bases and J lost 5, with 6 bases in between. The CDR3 here is CSAIADEQYF. In nucleotides, the CDR3 is TGCAGTGCTATAGCGGACGAGCAGTACTTC.

V and J are TRBV10-3 and TRBJ1-1; 8 nucleotides align to TRBD1. The CDR3 is 12 residues long. Germline values: CDR1 ENHRY, CDR2 SYGVKD. V shed 9 bases, J shed 4 bases, and the junction held 4 bases outside the gene matches. CDR3 amino acids: CAIGDRGTEAFF. For the CDR3, the DNA is TGTGCCATAGGAGACAGGGGCACTGAAGCTTTCTTT.

The chain is built from TRBV21-1 and TRBJ2-3. TRBV21-1 is recorded as a pseudogene. The CDR3 has 14 amino acids. CDR3 loop: CASSLWESTDTQYF. Written as DNA, the CDR3 is TGTGCCAGCAGCCTTTGGGAATCTACAGATACGCAGTATTTT.